One and the same sample provided the 24 T cell receptor beta chains below, sequenced in a study of cytomegalovirus exposure and HLA in healthy donors. The study ran its PCR with 60 Vbeta and 13 Jbeta primers. The table came from immunoSEQ multiplex PCR; TCRdb's copy has only in-frame clones and leaves some out. Among around 200,000 clones listed, 75% to 85% were seen once. The source material was PBMCs. The origin of the receptors is a woman aged 55-70 years in good health and CMV-seropositive.

CDR3 bases: TGCGCCAGCAGCTTGGTAGGTACAGGGAACACTGAAGCTTTCTTT. Amino acid sequence: CASSLVGTGNTEAFF. The J gene is TRBJ1-1, the V gene TRBV5-1; D is perhaps TRBD1 (5 bases). The V end lost 0 bases, the J end lost 1 base, and 10 bases lay between the germline ends. The CDR3 sequence is 15 residues long. Germline V gene data show CDR1 as SGHRS and CDR2 as YFSETQ. Full variable domain (rest looked up from reference TRBV5-1 and TRBJ1-1): KAGVTQTPRYLIKTRGQQVTLSCSPISGHRSVSWYQQTPGQGLQFLFEYFSETQRNKGNFPGRFSGRQFSNSRSEMNVSTLELGDSALYLCASSLVGTGNTEAFFGQGTRLTVV.

Worth noting for this clone: The sample carries other DNA sequences with the same CDR3. The rearrangement uses TRBV18 and TRBJ2-3; 11 nucleotides line up with TRBD2. The V and J ends lost 3 bases and 0 bases, in that order; junction bases with no gene match: 2. This CDR3 comprises 16 residues. Germline CDR1 KGHSH, CDR2 LQKENI. The CDR3 DNA is TGTGCCAGCTCACCCAGACTAGCGGGGAGCACAGATACGCAGTATTTT. The encoded protein is CASSPRLAGSTDTQYF.

This sequence joins TRBV4-1 and TRBJ2-5; D gene uncertain. V lost 1 base to trimming and J lost 2 bases, with 8 bases between them. The CDR3 totals 14 residues. The germline V gene encodes CDR1 MGHRA and CDR2 YSYEKL. The CDR3 region has the DNA TGCGCCAGCAGCCAAGTTCAACTACAAGAGACCCAGTACTTC. It translates to CASSQVQLQETQYF.

This clone was observed once. The V and J genes are TRBV18 and TRBJ2-1, with 12 bases aligning to TRBD1. Germline V gene lookup returns CDR1 KGHSH and CDR2 LQKENI. The J segment lost 9 bases and the V segment lost 3 bases, leaving 6 bases of the junction unmatched. The CDR3 covers 15 residues. Written as DNA, the CDR3 is TGTGCCAGCTCACCGAGGGGACAGGGGGCAGGTGAGCAGTTCTTC. The encoded protein is CASSPRGQGAGEQFF.

This chain joins TRBV7-9 and TRBJ2-2; TRBD1 aligns across 7 bases. CDR3 length: 16 amino acids. Germline assignment: CDR1 SEHNR and CDR2 FQNEAQ (reference sequence). The V gene end was trimmed by 5 bases and the J gene end by 0 bases; junction bases not matched to a gene: 6. The CDR3 DNA sequence: TGTGCCAGCAGCCAGAAGGGACAGTCGAACACCGGGGAGCTGTTTTTT. Translating it yields CASSQKGQSNTGELFF.

The gene calls are TRBV6-5 and TRBJ2-5; a possible D gene is TRBD2 (6 bases). The CDR3 sequence is 14 residues long. V lost 0 bases and J 5 bases, leaving 10 bases between the germline ends. The germline V gene encodes CDR1 MNHEY and CDR2 SVGAGI. The CDR3 loop reads CASSYSSGWETQYF. DNA for the CDR3: TGTGCCAGCAGTTACTCGAGCGGGTGGGAGACCCAGTACTTC.

The chain is built from TRBV6-1 and TRBJ1-5, with a weak D call TRBD1 (6 bases). Germline CDR1 is MNHNS and CDR2 is SASEGT. The CDR3 sequence is 16 residues long. The V and J ends lost 4 bases and 2 bases respectively, with 15 bases between them. CDR3 DNA sequence: TGTGCCAGCAGTGCGAGGGGGATAGTGGGCAATCAGCCCCAGCATTTT. Protein product: CASSARGIVGNQPQHF.

The rearrangement uses TRBV11-2 and TRBJ2-7, with 9 bases fitting TRBD1. Unmatched junction bases numbered 11, after V lost 5 bases and J lost 0 bases. The length of the CDR3 is 17 residues. The germline CDR1 and CDR2 sequences are SGHAT and FQNNGV. The CDR3 region has the DNA TGTGCCAGCAGCGCCCTAGGAGGGACAGGGATCTCCTACGAGCAGTACTTC. Protein: CASSALGGTGISYEQYF.

This chain links TRBV29-1 with TRBJ2-2; 11 nucleotides agree with TRBD2. With 7 bases clipped from V and 4 bases from J, the junction kept 5 bases outside the gene matches. Germline CDR1 and CDR2: SQVTM and ANQGSEA. The CDR3 runs to 14 residues. CDR3 DNA: TGCAGCGCCTCACTAGCGGGAGCCACCGGGGAGCTGTTTTTT. It translates to CSASLAGATGELFF.

The chain has TRBV6-5 and TRBJ1-5; 10 bases agree with TRBD1. Germline lookup yields CDR1 MNHEY and CDR2 SVGAGI. V lost 6 bases and J lost 6; bases outside the gene matches: 5. The CDR3 spans 14 residues. Written as DNA, the CDR3 is TGTGCCAGCAGCTGGACAGGGGGAGGTCAGCCCCAGCATTTT. Its translation is CASSWTGGGQPQHF.

The sample holds a few counts of this clone. J is TRBJ1-2 and V is TRBV25-1; unclear D gene. Trimming removed 6 bases at V and 8 bases at J, with 16 bases between. The CDR3 contains 13 residues. Germline V gene lookup returns CDR1 MGHDK and CDR2 SYGVNS. The CDR3 DNA reads TGTGCCAGCAGCCAGACAAGACAATCGGGCTACACCTTC. Protein product: CASSQTRQSGYTF.

The CDR3 loop is CALRQGTEAFF. The CDR3 coding sequence is TGTGCCCTAAGGCAGGGAACTGAAGCTTTCTTT. V gene TRBV7-9 combines with J gene TRBJ1-1; possible D gene TRBD1, 5 bases. CDR3 length equals 11 residues. V was cut by 11 bases and J by 5 bases, with 12 bases left in between. Germline CDR1 is SEHNR and CDR2 is FQNEAQ (reference sequence).

This clone has only a few counts. The J gene is TRBJ1-5, the V gene TRBV6-5; possibly TRBD1 for D (5 bases). The CDR3 is made up of 15 amino acids. Germline CDR1 reads MNHEY; CDR2 reads SVGAGI. Trimming stripped 2 bases from V and 1 base from J, with 9 bases between. The CDR3: CASSYGGMSNQPQHF. DNA of the CDR3: TGTGCCAGCAGTTACGGGGGGATGAGCAATCAGCCCCAGCATTTT.

This clone was detected a few times. The chain joins TRBV7-2 to TRBJ2-1; TRBD2 matches at 8 bases. V gave up 0 bases and J gave up 5 bases; unmatched junction bases: 6. This CDR3 has 16 residues. The germline V gene encodes CDR1 SGHTA and CDR2 FQGNSA. CDR3 DNA sequence: TGTGCCAGCAGCTTAGCGCTCCAGCGGGGGAACAATGAGCAGTTCTTC. It is translated as CASSLALQRGNNEQFF.

This chain links TRBV28 with TRBJ1-1; D gene uncertain. The V gene lost 6 bases and the J gene lost 1 base, with 3 bases spanning the gap. CDR1 is MDHEN and CDR2 is SYDVKM in the germline V gene. This CDR3 contains 11 residues. The CDR3 nucleotides read TGTGCCAGCAGCTGGAACACTGAAGCTTTCTTT. Protein sequence: CASSWNTEAFF.

Remarks on this clone: In the same sample, other DNA sequences code for this CDR3. J is TRBJ2-2 and V is TRBV9; D ambiguous. In germline, CDR1 is SGDLS, CDR2 YYNGEE. CDR3 length equals 12 residues. V was trimmed by 4 bases and J by 1 base, leaving 2 bases between them. The CDR3 nucleotides read TGTGCCAGCAGCCGGAACACCGGGGAGCTGTTTTTT. Translating gives CASSRNTGELFF. The full variable domain, with the rest looked up from reference TRBV9 and TRBJ2-2, is DSGVTQTPKHLITATGQRVTLRCSPRSGDLSVYWYQQSLDQGLQFLIQYYNGEERAKGNILERFSAQQFPDLHSELNLSSLELGDSALYFCASSRNTGELFFGEGSRLTVL.

The CDR3 sequence is CASSLSLRGSSYEQYF. CDR3 DNA sequence: TGTGCCAGCAGCTTAAGTTTGCGCGGCAGCTCCTACGAGCAGTACTTC. The V and J genes are TRBV7-6 and TRBJ2-7; D is undetermined. V was trimmed by 2 bases and J by 0 bases, leaving 14 bases between them. CDR1 and CDR2 from the germline V gene are SGHVS and FNYEAQ. The CDR3 sequence is 16 residues long. The variable domain in full, completed from reference TRBV7-6 and TRBJ2-7, reads GAGVSQSPRYKVTKRGQDVALRCDPISGHVSLYWYRQALGQGPEFLTYFNYEAQQDKSGLPNDRFSAERPEGSISTLTIQRTEQRDSAMYRCASSLSLRGSSYEQYFGPGTRLTVT.

The V call is TRBV15, the J call TRBJ2-1; 8 positions match TRBD2. The CDR3 has 16 residues. Germline V CDR1 and CDR2: LNHNV, YYDKDF (reference sequence). J gave up 7 bases and V 1 base, and 9 bases lay outside the gene matches. The CDR3 here is CATSRGPAGAPNEQFF. The CDR3 nucleotides read TGTGCCACCAGCAGAGGGCCAGCGGGAGCCCCGAATGAGCAGTTCTTC.

The chain employs TRBV6-1 and TRBJ1-1; 11 bases fit TRBD1. Germline V lookup: CDR1 MNHNS, CDR2 SASEGT. The CDR3 covers 15 residues. J was trimmed by 5 bases and V by 4 bases; bases with no gene match: 6. The CDR3 here is CASSVTDRGQTEAFF. The CDR3 DNA follows: TGTGCCAGCAGTGTTACGGACAGGGGGCAAACTGAAGCTTTCTTT.

The rearrangement uses TRBV7-9 and TRBJ1-2; 9 bases agree with TRBD1. This CDR3 comprises 17 residues. Germline V gives CDR1 SEHNR, CDR2 FQNEAQ (reference sequence). The trim removed 4 bases at V and 0 bases at J, leaving 9 bases unmatched. The CDR3 loop is CASSYRDRAPSNYGYTF. The CDR3 DNA sequence: TGTGCCAGCAGCTACCGGGACAGGGCCCCTTCTAACTATGGCTACACCTTC. The complete variable domain, with remaining parts taken from reference TRBV7-9 and TRBJ1-2, reads DTGVSQNPRHKITKRGQNVTFRCDPISEHNRLYWYRQTLGQGPEFLTYFQNEAQLEKSRLLSDRFSAERPKGSFSTLEIQRTEQGDSAMYLCASSYRDRAPSNYGYTFGSGTRLTVV.

Note on this clone: Other DNA sequences from this sample encode an identical CDR3 as well. This chain links TRBV2 with TRBJ2-1; 9 nucleotides align to TRBD2. The germline V gene encodes CDR1 SNHLY and CDR2 FYNNEI. The CDR3 is 15 amino acids. After removal of 4 bases from V and 8 bases from J, the junction contained 9 bases not matched to a gene. Here the CDR3 DNA reads TGTGCCAGCAGTGGCCCGAGGCGGGGGGGAGATGAGCAGTTCTTC. This translates into CASSGPRRGGDEQFF. The full variable domain, rest sourced from reference TRBV2 and TRBJ2-1, is EPEVTQTPSHQVTQMGQEVILRCVPISNHLYFYWYRQILGQKVEFLVSFYNNEISEKSEIFDDQFSVERPDGSNFTLKIRSTKLEDSAMYFCASSGPRRGGDEQFFGPGTRLTVL.

This sequence joins TRBV30 and TRBJ1-5; D perhaps matches TRBD1 (5 bases). The germline CDR1 and CDR2 sequences are GTSNPN and SVGIG (reference sequence). Trimming left V 3 bases short and J 1 base short, with 13 bases between. The CDR3 is made up of 15 amino acids. The CDR3 sequence is CAWSPWGGSNQPQHF. CDR3 nucleotide sequence: TGTGCCTGGAGCCCCTGGGGGGGGAGCAATCAGCCCCAGCATTTT.

The chain links TRBV28 to TRBJ2-7, with 9 bases that match TRBD1. Germline CDR1 MDHEN, CDR2 SYDVKM. The CDR3 contains 16 residues. J was trimmed by 4 bases and V by 8 bases; bases with no gene match: 15. In DNA, the CDR3 is TGTGCCAGCTGCCTGGGTATCGGACAGGGGACATACGAGCAGTACTTC. Translation: CASCLGIGQGTYEQYF.

The chain employs TRBV20-1 and TRBJ2-1; weak D call: TRBD1 (6 bases). Germline CDR1 is DFQATT and CDR2 is SNEGSKA (reference sequence). V lost 2 bases, J lost 12 bases, and 11 bases lay in between. This CDR3 has 11 amino acids. The CDR3 DNA sequence: TGCAGTGCTAGATACAGGGCATGGCAGTTCTTC. Translated: CSARYRAWQFF.